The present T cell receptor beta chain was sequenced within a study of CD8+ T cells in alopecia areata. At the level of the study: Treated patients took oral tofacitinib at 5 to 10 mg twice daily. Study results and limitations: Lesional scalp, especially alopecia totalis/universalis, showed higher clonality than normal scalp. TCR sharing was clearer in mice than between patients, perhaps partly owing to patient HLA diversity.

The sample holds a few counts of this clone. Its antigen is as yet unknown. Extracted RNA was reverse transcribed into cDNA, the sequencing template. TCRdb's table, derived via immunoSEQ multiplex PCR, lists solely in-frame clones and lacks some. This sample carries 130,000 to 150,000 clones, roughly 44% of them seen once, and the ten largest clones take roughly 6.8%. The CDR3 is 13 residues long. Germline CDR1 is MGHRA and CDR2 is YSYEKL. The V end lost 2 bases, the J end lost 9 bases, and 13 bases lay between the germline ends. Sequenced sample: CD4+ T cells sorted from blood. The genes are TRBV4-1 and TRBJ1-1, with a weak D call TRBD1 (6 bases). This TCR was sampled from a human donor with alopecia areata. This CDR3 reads CASSQPDSKKAFF. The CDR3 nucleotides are TGCGCCAGCAGCCAACCGGACAGTAAAAAAGCTTTCTTT.